The 14 T cell receptor beta chains reported below all come from one sample, sequenced in a study of shared clonotypes between healthy human individuals (dated by TCRdb to the early 2020s). Library creation used the immunoSEQ multiplex PCR assay. TCRdb stores this immuneACCESS table with in-frame sequences only. Part of the clones is absent; in the studies checked, under half of the shortfall reflects unresolved V genes, and no reason is known for the rest. Recorded for this sample are roughly 1,500,000 clones; 98% of them occurred a single time. The ten largest account for 0.36% of the sample. Input material: naive CD4+ T cells sorted from blood. Per the publication, the cell subset or site label means: CD45RA+ positively selected. Every receptor here comes from a man aged 25 to 40 in good health.

J is TRBJ2-3 and V is TRBV2; TRBD2 matches at 8 bases. Germline V CDR1 and CDR2: SNHLY, FYNNEI. J gave up 2 bases and V 3 bases, and 4 bases lay outside the gene matches. The CDR3 contains 15 residues. DNA of the CDR3: TGTGCCAGCAGTGACGGGAGGGCGGTCACAGATACGCAGTATTTT. As protein: CASSDGRAVTDTQYF.

With respect to this clone: Other nucleotide sequences in the sample specify the same CDR3. The chain employs TRBV5-6 and TRBJ2-7; D is unresolved. V gave up 0 bases and J gave up 0 bases, with 4 bases separating them. The germline CDR1 and CDR2 sequences are SGHDT and YYEEEE. The CDR3 is made up of 13 amino acids. The CDR3 DNA is TGTGCCAGCAGCTTGGGGGCCTCCTACGAGCAGTACTTC. It is translated as CASSLGASYEQYF.

The chain combines TRBV10-3 with TRBJ1-2, with D unresolved. V was trimmed by 10 bases and J by 6 bases, leaving 9 bases between them. This CDR3 has 10 residues. Germline V gene lookup returns CDR1 ENHRY and CDR2 SYGVKD. The CDR3 DNA sequence: TGTGCCACCTACAAGGATGGCTACACCTTC. Amino acid sequence: CATYKDGYTF.

The chain combines TRBV28 with TRBJ1-5; a possible D gene is TRBD1 (5 bases). The CDR3 sequence is 14 residues long. Trimming pared 6 bases from V and 4 bases from J, leaving 13 bases between. From germline, CDR1 is MDHEN and CDR2 SYDVKM. The DNA for the CDR3 is TGTGCCAGCAGCCCCAGGAGGGGTAATCAGCCCCAGCATTTT. This codes for CASSPRRGNQPQHF.

The CDR3 loop reads CASRVGTGAGDTQYF. The CDR3 coding sequence is TGTGCCAGCAGGGTGGGGACAGGGGCCGGAGATACGCAGTATTTT. The chain joins TRBV5-4 to TRBJ2-3; 10 bases are shared with TRBD1. The CDR3 sequence is 15 residues long. V shed 5 bases and J 5 bases; nucleotides not matched to a gene: 8. CDR1 SGHNT and CDR2 YYREEE come from the germline V gene (reference sequence).

The rearrangement links TRBV28 to TRBJ2-7, with TRBD1 matching over 7 bases. The V gene end was trimmed by 4 bases and the J gene end by 0 bases; junction bases not matched to a gene: 9. The CDR3 runs 16 residues. Germline CDR1 and CDR2: MDHEN and SYDVKM. CDR3 in DNA: TGTGCCAGCAGTTCTCTTAGACAGGGAAGCTCCTACGAGCAGTACTTC. Amino acid sequence: CASSSLRQGSSYEQYF.

The rearrangement joins TRBV5-6 to TRBJ2-7; D gene ambiguous. Germline V gives CDR1 SGHDT, CDR2 YYEEEE. This CDR3 has 13 residues. V gave up 2 bases and J gave up 5 bases, with 11 bases separating them. CDR3 nucleotides: TGTGCCAGCAGCTTAGGCCCTTCGGACGAGCAGTACTTC. As protein: CASSLGPSDEQYF. Filled out from reference TRBV5-6 and TRBJ2-7, the complete variable domain reads DAGVTQSPTHLIKTRGQQVTLRCSPKSGHDTVSWYQQALGQGPQFIFQYYEEEERQRGNFPDRFSGHQFPNYSSELNVNALLLGDSALYLCASSLGPSDEQYFGPGTRLTVT.

The V and J genes are TRBV29-1 and TRBJ2-3, with D uncertain. V lost 7 bases and J 0 bases, leaving 17 bases between the germline ends. CDR1 and CDR2 (germline): SQVTM, ANQGSEA. CDR3 size: 15 residues. In nucleotides, the CDR3 is TGCAGCGCAATCGTTCAAGTGATTAGCACAGATACGCAGTATTTT. Translating gives CSAIVQVISTDTQYF.

This chain links TRBV9 with TRBJ2-6; D is possibly TRBD1 (5 bases). The CDR3 runs 15 residues. V lost 0 bases, J lost 5 bases, and 9 bases lay in between. CDR1 and CDR2 from the germline V gene are SGDLS and YYNGEE. The CDR3 loop reads CASSVAGSRANVLTF. The CDR3 nucleotides read TGTGCCAGCAGCGTAGCAGGGTCGAGGGCCAACGTCCTGACTTTC.

The chain recombines TRBV6-1 with TRBJ2-2; 8 bases map to TRBD1. This CDR3 has 14 residues. Germline CDR1 and CDR2: MNHNS and SASEGT. V shed 10 bases and J 0 bases; nucleotides not matched to a gene: 4. The CDR3 nucleotides are TGTGCCACCTTGGACAGGGCGAACACCGGGGAGCTGTTTTTT. It encodes CATLDRANTGELFF.

The chain couples TRBV4-3 to TRBJ2-2, with D perhaps matching TRBD1 (6 bases). The CDR3 loop spans 16 amino acids. Germline V gene data show CDR1 as LGHNA and CDR2 as YSLEER. V was shortened by 4 bases and J by 4 bases, with 16 bases between the two germline ends. The CDR3 loop reads CASSRLRQAFTGELFF. CDR3 DNA sequence: TGCGCCAGCAGCCGATTACGACAGGCATTCACCGGGGAGCTGTTTTTT.

The chain recombines TRBV11-2 with TRBJ1-1, with TRBD1 as a possible D gene (5 bases). This CDR3 has 15 amino acids. Germline V lookup: CDR1 SGHAT, CDR2 FQNNGV. Trimming took off 2 bases at V and 2 bases at J, with 12 bases between the two ends. The CDR3 loop is CASSLMGRGNTEAFF. For the CDR3, the DNA is TGTGCCAGCAGCTTAATGGGGCGGGGAAACACTGAAGCTTTCTTT.

The chain links TRBV28 to TRBJ1-1; no firm D call. V was clipped by 5 bases and J by 8 bases, with 12 bases between them. Germline V gene lookup returns CDR1 MDHEN and CDR2 SYDVKM. This CDR3 comprises 12 residues. The CDR3 region has the DNA TGTGCCAGCAGTGTAACCACAAAGGAAGCTTTCTTT. Residues: CASSVTTKEAFF.

CDR3 residues: CASSLFGTGRRDTQYF. The CDR3 nucleotides are TGTGCCAGCAGTTTATTCGGGACAGGGAGGAGGGATACGCAGTATTTT. The chain is built from TRBV28 and TRBJ2-3; 9 positions agree with TRBD1. CDR1 and CDR2 from the germline V gene are MDHEN and SYDVKM. Trimming took 1 base from V and 6 from J; bases not matched to a gene: 8. The length of the CDR3 is 16 residues.